One sample yielded the 11 T cell receptor beta chains listed below, sequenced in a study of T cell changes during pregnancy in multiple sclerosis (dated by TCRdb to the late 2010s). Receptor libraries were prepared by the immunoSEQ multiplex PCR assay. Imported from immuneACCESS, the table was reduced by TCRdb to in-frame sequences with V and J called. These copies leave out some clones; in studies compared against another copy, an unresolved V gene accounts for under half, and the cause of the remainder is not known. This sample gives about 55,000 clones in total; 93% of them show up just once. The leading ten clones occupy 3% to 4.5% of the sample. This specimen was CD8+ T cells from peripheral blood mononuclear cells, taken in the second trimester of pregnancy. These receptors were collected from a female donor with multiple sclerosis, enrolled in a pregnancy study.

The chain combines TRBV5-1 with TRBJ2-7, with 7 bases aligning to TRBD1. Germline values: CDR1 SGHRS, CDR2 YFSETQ. Trimming removed 6 bases from V and 2 bases from J; junction bases left unmatched: 5. This CDR3 spans 13 amino acids. The CDR3 sequence: CASTKDRAYEQYF. CDR3 bases: TGCGCCAGCACGAAAGACAGGGCCTACGAGCAGTACTTC.

The chain couples TRBV4-3 to TRBJ2-1; possible D gene TRBD1, 6 bases. Germline CDR1 and CDR2: LGHNA and YSLEER. CDR3 size: 15 residues. Trimming took 4 bases from V and 0 from J, leaving 10 bases between them. The CDR3 DNA reads TGCGCCAGCAGCCCAACAGGGAGCTCCTACAATGAGCAGTTCTTC. It yields the protein CASSPTGSSYNEQFF.

The V call is TRBV18, the J call TRBJ2-5; no definite D call. The length of the CDR3 is 13 residues. Germline V CDR1 and CDR2: KGHSH, LQKENI. The V end was cut by 5 bases, the J end by 2 bases, with 9 bases between. The DNA for the CDR3 is TGTGCCAGCTCAAAAGAGGATCAAGAGACCCAGTACTTC. It translates to CASSKEDQETQYF.

The V and J genes are TRBV2 and TRBJ2-1; 8 nucleotides match TRBD1. CDR3 size: 15 residues. CDR1 and CDR2 (germline): SNHLY, FYNNEI. J gave up 10 bases and V 6 bases, and 14 bases lay outside the gene matches. CDR3 sequence: CASSSGQVSPGEQFF. The CDR3 DNA reads as TGTGCCAGCAGCTCGGGACAGGTGAGCCCAGGGGAGCAGTTCTTC.

V usage is TRBV5-1 and J usage is TRBJ2-1, with D possibly matching TRBD1 (5 bases). Looked up from germline, CDR1 is SGHRS and CDR2 is YFSETQ. The CDR3 extends over 17 amino acids. Trimming left V 0 bases short and J 4 bases short, with 17 bases between. In DNA form, the CDR3 reads TGCGCCAGCAGCTTGGTAACTAATGGGGCACCTTACAATGAGCAGTTCTTC. It is translated as CASSLVTNGAPYNEQFF.

This clone came up once. This chain links TRBV9 with TRBJ1-3, with 10 positions matching TRBD1. The ends lost 4 bases at V and 4 bases at J; junction bases unmatched: 5. CDR3 length equals 15 residues. The V gene's germline CDR1 is SGDLS and CDR2 YYNGEE. The CDR3 sequence is CASSQDRGQGNTIYF. In nucleotides, the CDR3 is TGTGCCAGCAGCCAAGACAGGGGGCAAGGAAACACCATATATTTT.

This clone was observed a single time. The V and J genes are TRBV10-3 and TRBJ2-3; 11 bases are a match to TRBD2. V shed 6 bases and J 1 base; nucleotides not matched to a gene: 0. Germline assignment: CDR1 ENHRY and CDR2 SYGVKD. The CDR3 is 14 residues long. CDR3 sequence: CAIRGLAGTDTQYF. In nucleotides, the CDR3 is TGTGCCATCAGGGGACTAGCGGGCACAGATACGCAGTATTTT.

V gene TRBV5-4 combines with J gene TRBJ2-3, with D tentatively TRBD1 (6 bases). CDR1 is SGHNT, CDR2 YYREEE, per germline (reference sequence). The CDR3 consists of 13 residues. V was pared by 4 bases and J by 5 bases, with 11 bases between. Here the CDR3 DNA reads TGTGCCAGCAGCCCCATACAGGGAGATACGCAGTATTTT. Amino acid sequence: CASSPIQGDTQYF.

The V gene is TRBV4-1, the J gene TRBJ2-2; D possibly corresponds to TRBD2 (7 bases). V shed 4 bases and J shed 4 bases, with 13 bases lying between them. The CDR3 has 15 amino acids. Per germline, CDR1 MGHRA and CDR2 YSYEKL. CDR3: CASSLPGGPTGELFF. As DNA, the CDR3 is TGCGCCAGCAGCCTACCGGGGGGCCCCACCGGGGAGCTGTTTTTT.

J is TRBJ1-1 and V is TRBV7-2; possible D gene TRBD1, 6 bases. Trimming pared 1 base from V and 0 bases from J, leaving 9 bases between. Per the germline V gene, CDR1 is SGHTA and CDR2 is FQGNSA. The CDR3 is 15 amino acids. DNA for the CDR3: TGTGCCAGCAGCTTAGGACAGGCCCTGAACACTGAAGCTTTCTTT. Encoded protein: CASSLGQALNTEAFF.

This clone has just one count. The gene calls are TRBV5-5 and TRBJ1-2, with D perhaps matching TRBD1 (6 bases). Germline V gives CDR1 SGHKS, CDR2 YYEKEE (reference sequence). CDR3 size: 14 residues. V was shortened by 0 bases and J by 4 bases, with 10 bases between the two germline ends. CDR3 amino acids: CASSLGQASYGYTF. In DNA form, the CDR3 reads TGTGCCAGCAGCTTGGGACAGGCGTCCTATGGCTACACCTTC.